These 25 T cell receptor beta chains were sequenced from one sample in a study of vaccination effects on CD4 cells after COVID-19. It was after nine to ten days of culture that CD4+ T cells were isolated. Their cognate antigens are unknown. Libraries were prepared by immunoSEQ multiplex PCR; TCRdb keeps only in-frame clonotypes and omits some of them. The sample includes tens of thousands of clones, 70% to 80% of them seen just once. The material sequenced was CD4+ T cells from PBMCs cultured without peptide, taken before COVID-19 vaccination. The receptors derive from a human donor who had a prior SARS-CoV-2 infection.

CDR3 coding DNA: TGTGCCAGTCCTCAAAAAAGGCGAAGGACTGGTGCTGGGGGTAATGAAAAACTGTTTTTT. This sequence encodes CASPQKRRRTGAGGNEKLFF. The chain couples TRBV21-1 to TRBJ1-4. TRBV21-1 is deemed a pseudogene. CDR3 length: 20 residues.

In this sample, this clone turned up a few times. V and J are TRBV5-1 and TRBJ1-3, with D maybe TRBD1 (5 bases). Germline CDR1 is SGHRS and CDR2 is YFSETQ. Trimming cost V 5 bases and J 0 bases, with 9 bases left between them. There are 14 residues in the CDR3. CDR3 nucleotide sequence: TGCGCCAGCAGTTCGAGGGGCTCTGGAAACACCATATATTTT. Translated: CASSSRGSGNTIYF.

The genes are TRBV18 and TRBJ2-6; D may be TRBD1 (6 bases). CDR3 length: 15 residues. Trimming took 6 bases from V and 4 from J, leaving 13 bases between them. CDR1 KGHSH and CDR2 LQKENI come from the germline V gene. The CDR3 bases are TGTGCCAGCTCCCAACAGGGTGCAGGGGCCAACGTCCTGACTTTC. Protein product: CASSQQGAGANVLTF.

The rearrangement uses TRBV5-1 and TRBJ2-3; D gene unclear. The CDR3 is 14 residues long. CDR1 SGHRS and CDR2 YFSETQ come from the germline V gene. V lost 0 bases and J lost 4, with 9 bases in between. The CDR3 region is CASSLASRADTQYF. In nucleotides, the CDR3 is TGCGCCAGCAGCTTGGCATCCCGGGCAGATACGCAGTATTTT.

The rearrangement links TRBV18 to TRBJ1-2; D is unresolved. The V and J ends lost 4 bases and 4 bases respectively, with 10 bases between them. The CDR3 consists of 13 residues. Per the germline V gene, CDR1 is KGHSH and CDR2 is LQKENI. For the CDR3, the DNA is TGTGCCAGCTCACAAGTGATTCCCTATGGCTACACCTTC. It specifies CASSQVIPYGYTF.

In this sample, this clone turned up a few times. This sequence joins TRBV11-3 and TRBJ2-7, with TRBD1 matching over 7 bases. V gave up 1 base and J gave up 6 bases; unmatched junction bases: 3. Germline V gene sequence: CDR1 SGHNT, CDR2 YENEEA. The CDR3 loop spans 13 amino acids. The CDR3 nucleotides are TGTGCCAGCAGCTTAGTAAGGACAGGCGAGCAGTACTTC. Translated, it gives CASSLVRTGEQYF.

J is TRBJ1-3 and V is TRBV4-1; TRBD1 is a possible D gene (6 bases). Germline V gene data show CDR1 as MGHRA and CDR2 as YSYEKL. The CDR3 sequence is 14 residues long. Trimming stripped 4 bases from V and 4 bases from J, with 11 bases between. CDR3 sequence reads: CASSLGQWGNTIYF. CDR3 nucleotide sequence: TGCGCCAGCAGCCTCGGACAGTGGGGAAACACCATATATTTT.

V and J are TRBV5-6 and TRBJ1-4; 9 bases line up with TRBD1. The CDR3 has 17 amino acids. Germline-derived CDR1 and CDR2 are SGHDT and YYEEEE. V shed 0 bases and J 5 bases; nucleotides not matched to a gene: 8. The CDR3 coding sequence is TGTGCCAGCAGCTTGGGACTCGGACAGGGGCGGAATGAAAAACTGTTTTTT. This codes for CASSLGLGQGRNEKLFF.

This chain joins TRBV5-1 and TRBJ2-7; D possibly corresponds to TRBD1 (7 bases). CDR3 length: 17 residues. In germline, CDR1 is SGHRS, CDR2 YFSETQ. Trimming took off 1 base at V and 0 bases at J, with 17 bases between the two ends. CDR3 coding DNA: TGCGCCAGCAGCTTGTCGGGCGGGACAGCCCTCTCCTACGAGCAGTACTTC. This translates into CASSLSGGTALSYEQYF. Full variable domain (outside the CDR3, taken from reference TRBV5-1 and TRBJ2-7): KAGVTQTPRYLIKTRGQQVTLSCSPISGHRSVSWYQQTPGQGLQFLFEYFSETQRNKGNFPGRFSGRQFSNSRSEMNVSTLELGDSALYLCASSLSGGTALSYEQYFGPGTRLTVT.

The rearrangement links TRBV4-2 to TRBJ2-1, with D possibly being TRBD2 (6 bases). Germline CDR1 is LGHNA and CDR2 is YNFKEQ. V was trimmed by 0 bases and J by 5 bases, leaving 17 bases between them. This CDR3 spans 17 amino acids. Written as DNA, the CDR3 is TGTGCCAGCAGCCAAGATCCGGCAGGGAGGTTGAACAATGAGCAGTTCTTC. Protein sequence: CASSQDPAGRLNNEQFF.

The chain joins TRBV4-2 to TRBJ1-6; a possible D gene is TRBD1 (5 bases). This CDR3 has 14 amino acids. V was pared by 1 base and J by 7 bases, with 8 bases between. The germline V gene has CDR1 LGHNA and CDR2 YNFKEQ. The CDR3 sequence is CASSQGGLNSPLHF. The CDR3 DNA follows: TGTGCCAGCAGCCAAGGGGGCCTCAATTCACCCCTCCACTTT.

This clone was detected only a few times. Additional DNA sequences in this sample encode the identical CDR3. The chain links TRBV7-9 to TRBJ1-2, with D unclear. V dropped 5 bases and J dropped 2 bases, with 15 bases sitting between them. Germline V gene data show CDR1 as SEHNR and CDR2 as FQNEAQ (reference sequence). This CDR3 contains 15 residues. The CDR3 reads CASSALRVVNYGYTF. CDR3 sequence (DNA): TGTGCCAGCAGCGCCCTCCGGGTCGTGAACTATGGCTACACCTTC.

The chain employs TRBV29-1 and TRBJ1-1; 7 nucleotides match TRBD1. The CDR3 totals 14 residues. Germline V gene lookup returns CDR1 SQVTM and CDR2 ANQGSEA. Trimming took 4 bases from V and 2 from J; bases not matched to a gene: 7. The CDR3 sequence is CSVANRQGNTEAFF. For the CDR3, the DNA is TGCAGCGTTGCCAATCGACAGGGTAACACTGAAGCTTTCTTT.

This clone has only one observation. CDR3 residues: CASSSLEGSGYTF. CDR3 coding DNA: TGTGCCAGCAGCTCCCTAGAAGGGAGCGGCTACACCTTC. This chain joins TRBV7-6 and TRBJ1-2; D is uncertain. CDR3 length: 13 amino acids. Germline-derived CDR1 and CDR2 are SGHVS and FNYEAQ. V gave up 4 bases and J gave up 8 bases, with 14 bases separating them.

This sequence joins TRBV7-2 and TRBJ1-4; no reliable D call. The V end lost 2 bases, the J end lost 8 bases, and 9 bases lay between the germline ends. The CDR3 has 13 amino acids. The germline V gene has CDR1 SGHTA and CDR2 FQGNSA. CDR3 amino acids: CASSLSIREKLFF. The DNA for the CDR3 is TGTGCCAGCAGCTTATCAATTCGGGAAAAACTGTTTTTT.

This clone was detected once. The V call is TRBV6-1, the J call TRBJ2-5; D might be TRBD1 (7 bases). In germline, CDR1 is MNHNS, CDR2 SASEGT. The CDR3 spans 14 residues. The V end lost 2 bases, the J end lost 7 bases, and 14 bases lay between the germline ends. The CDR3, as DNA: TGTGCCAGCAGTGAATTCCGCCAGGGGGGGACCCAGTACTTC. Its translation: CASSEFRQGGTQYF.

The chain's CDR3 is CASSPGTRQETQYF. DNA of the CDR3: TGTGCCAGCAGCCCCGGGACAAGACAAGAGACCCAGTACTTC. This sequence joins TRBV9 and TRBJ2-5; possibly TRBD1 for D (6 bases). The V end lost 4 bases, the J end lost 2 bases, and 12 bases lay between the germline ends. This CDR3 comprises 14 residues. Germline assignment: CDR1 SGDLS and CDR2 YYNGEE.

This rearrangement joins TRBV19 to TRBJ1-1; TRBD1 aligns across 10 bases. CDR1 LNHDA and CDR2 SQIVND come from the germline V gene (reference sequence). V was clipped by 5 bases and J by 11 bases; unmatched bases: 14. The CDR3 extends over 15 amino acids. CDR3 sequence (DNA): TGTGCCAGTAGTTCAACGTCCGGGACAGGGGTTGTGGCTTTCTTT. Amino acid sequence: CASSSTSGTGVVAFF.

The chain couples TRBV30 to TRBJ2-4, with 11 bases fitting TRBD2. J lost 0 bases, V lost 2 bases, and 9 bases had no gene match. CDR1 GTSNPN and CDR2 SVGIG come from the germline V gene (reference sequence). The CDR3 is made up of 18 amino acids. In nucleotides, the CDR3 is TGTGCCTGGAGTCGCGTAGCGGGGGGGTCACTAGCCAAAAACATTCAGTACTTC. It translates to CAWSRVAGGSLAKNIQYF.

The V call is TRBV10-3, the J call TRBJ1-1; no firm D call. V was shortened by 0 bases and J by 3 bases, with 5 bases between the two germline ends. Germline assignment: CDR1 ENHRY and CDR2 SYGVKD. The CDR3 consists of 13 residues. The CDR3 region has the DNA TGTGCCATCAGTGAGTCAGAGGACACTGAAGCTTTCTTT. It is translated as CAISESEDTEAFF.

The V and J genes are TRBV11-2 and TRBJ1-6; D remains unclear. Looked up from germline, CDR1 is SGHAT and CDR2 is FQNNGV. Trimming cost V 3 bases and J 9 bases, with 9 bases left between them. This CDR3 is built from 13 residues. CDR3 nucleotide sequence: TGTGCCAGCAGCTTGGTCGCGAGTTCACCCCTCCACTTT. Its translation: CASSLVASSPLHF.

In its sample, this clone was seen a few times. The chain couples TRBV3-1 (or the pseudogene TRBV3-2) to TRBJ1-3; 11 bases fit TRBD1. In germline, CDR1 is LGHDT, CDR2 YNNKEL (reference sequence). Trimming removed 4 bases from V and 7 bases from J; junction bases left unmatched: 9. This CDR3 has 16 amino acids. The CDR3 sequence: CASSLWTGGDVNTIYF. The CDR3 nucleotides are TGTGCCAGCAGCCTCTGGACAGGGGGCGACGTCAACACCATATATTTT.

CDR3 amino acids: CASSPRGRWGYEQYF. The CDR3 DNA sequence: TGTGCCAGCAGCCCCCGGGGGCGCTGGGGTTACGAGCAGTACTTC. The chain carries TRBV13 and TRBJ2-7; D tentatively fits TRBD1 or TRBD2 (6 bases each). Trimming left V 5 bases short and J 4 bases short, with 18 bases between. Germline V gene data show CDR1 as PRHDT and CDR2 as FYEKMQ (reference sequence). The CDR3 totals 15 residues.

The CDR3 loop is CAWRGGPLLTDTQYF. In DNA, the CDR3 is TGTGCCTGGAGGGGGGGGCCTTTACTCACAGATACGCAGTATTTT. V and J are TRBV30 and TRBJ2-3; perhaps TRBD2 as D (7 bases). The germline CDR1 and CDR2 sequences are GTSNPN and SVGIG (reference sequence). V was clipped by 3 bases and J by 2 bases, with 15 bases between them. The CDR3 sequence is 15 residues long.

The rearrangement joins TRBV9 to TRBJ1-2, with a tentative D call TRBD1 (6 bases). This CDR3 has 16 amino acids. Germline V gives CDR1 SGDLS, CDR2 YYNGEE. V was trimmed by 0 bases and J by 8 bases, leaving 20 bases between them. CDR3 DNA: TGTGCCAGCAGCGTAGGTGGGACAATGCTTACTACCGGCTACACCTTC. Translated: CASSVGGTMLTTGYTF.